The 16 T cell receptor beta chains given below trace back to one sample, sequenced in a study of CD8 T cells in ankylosing spondylitis. Each CDR3 protein is one row after TCRdb ran MiXCR on the 5' RACE reads. The sample lists just over 150,000 distinct CDR3 sequences, 15% to 20% occurring once. The source material was blood, either unsorted or a sorted T cell fraction (not recorded which). The receptors were gathered from a male donor with ankylosing spondylitis or in good health (not recorded which).

Many counts were recorded for this clonotype. The J gene is TRBJ2-1, the V gene TRBV20-1, with 9 bases identical to TRBD2. V was pared by 6 bases and J by 1 base, with 7 bases of the junction left unmatched. The CDR3 extends over 15 amino acids. The V gene's germline CDR1 is DFQATT and CDR2 SNEGSKA (reference sequence). CDR3 protein: CSAVSGSRSYNEQFF. CDR3 in DNA: TGCAGTGCCGTTAGCGGGAGTAGATCCTACAATGAGCAGTTCTTC.

This clonotype was seen more than once but under ten times. V gene TRBV12-3 or TRBV12-4 combines with J gene TRBJ1-1; D remains unclear. Trimming pared 7 bases from V and 6 bases from J, leaving 12 bases between. This CDR3 has 12 amino acids. The CDR3, as DNA: TGTGCCAGCATGGTGGTGGGCCCTGAAGCTTTCTTT. This encodes CASMVVGPEAFF.

This clonotype was detected many times. This chain joins TRBV5-1 and TRBJ2-1, with D perhaps matching TRBD2 (6 bases). The CDR3 runs to 17 residues. Per germline, CDR1 SGHRS and CDR2 YFSETQ. V was clipped by 0 bases and J by 6 bases, with 19 bases between them. CDR3: CASSLGGTHPGGNEQFF. CDR3 DNA: TGCGCCAGCAGCTTGGGCGGCACCCATCCCGGGGGCAATGAGCAGTTCTTC. The full variable domain, rest sourced from reference TRBV5-1 and TRBJ2-1, is KAGVTQTPRYLIKTRGQQVTLSCSPISGHRSVSWYQQTPGQGLQFLFEYFSETQRNKGNFPGRFSGRQFSNSRSEMNVSTLELGDSALYLCASSLGGTHPGGNEQFFGPGTRLTVL.

This clonotype was seen repeatedly, ten times or more. The CDR3, as DNA: TGTGCCACCGGGACTACCCGTAACGAGCAGTACTTC. This translates into CATGTTRNEQYF. V is TRBV24-1 and J is TRBJ2-7; 7 positions match TRBD2. This CDR3 has 12 residues. J gave up 5 bases and V 9 bases, and 6 bases lay outside the gene matches. Germline assignment: CDR1 KGHDR and CDR2 SFDVKD.

This clonotype has only a few counts. The chain is built from TRBV5-1 and TRBJ2-1; 14 bases align to TRBD2. The CDR3 contains 15 residues. Germline V gene data show CDR1 as SGHRS and CDR2 as YFSETQ. Unmatched junction bases numbered 5, after V lost 4 bases and J lost 8 bases. CDR3 loop: CASSAGLAGADEQFF. In DNA, the CDR3 is TGCGCCAGCAGCGCGGGACTAGCGGGAGCCGATGAGCAGTTCTTC.

The V and J genes are TRBV2 and TRBJ2-3; D unresolved. The CDR3 length is 12 residues. Germline V gene data show CDR1 as SNHLY and CDR2 as FYNNEI. V was clipped by 8 bases and J by 7 bases, with 13 bases between them. CDR3 in DNA: TGTGCCAGCCGTCGGCAAACTTATACGCAGTATTTT. Protein sequence: CASRRQTYTQYF.

A few counts support this clonotype. A clone one base away is much larger, so this may be a read error. For the CDR3, the DNA is TGCTGTGCTAGAGATTTTCAGCTAGCGGGATCAAATGAGCAGTTCTTC. It encodes CCARDFQLAGSNEQFF. V is TRBV20-1 and J is TRBJ2-1, with TRBD2 matching 9 bases. The CDR3 is 16 amino acids. Per the germline V gene, CDR1 is DFQATT and CDR2 is SNEGSKA (reference sequence).

J is TRBJ2-7 and V is TRBV28, with 11 bases lining up with TRBD1. The germline CDR1 and CDR2 sequences are MDHEN and SYDVKM. J lost 6 bases, V lost 5 bases, and 9 bases had no gene match. CDR3 length: 15 residues. The CDR3 is CASSTHGTGGGEQYF. DNA for the CDR3: TGTGCCAGCAGTACCCACGGGACAGGGGGTGGCGAGCAGTACTTC. The variable domain in full, with the rest retrieved from reference TRBV28 and TRBJ2-7, is DVKVTQSSRYLVKRTGEKVFLECVQDMDHENMFWYRQDPGLGLRLIYFSYDVKMKEKGDIPEGYSVSREKKERFSLILESASTNQTSMYLCASSTHGTGGGEQYFGPGTRLTVT.

As concerns this clonotype: The junction departs from germline at one end; a sequencing error may be responsible. This sequence joins TRBV20-1 and TRBJ2-2; 9 nucleotides match TRBD1. The CDR3 extends over 16 amino acids. The germline gives CDR1 DFQATT, CDR2 SNEGSKA (reference sequence). The CDR3 here is CCARQRQGEDTGELFF. The CDR3 coding sequence is TGCTGTGCTAGACAAAGACAGGGGGAAGACACCGGGGAGCTGTTTTTT.

This clonotype has more than one count but fewer than ten. The chain couples TRBV4-1 to TRBJ2-2; 16 bases line up with TRBD2. V shed 2 bases, J shed 3 bases, and the junction held 9 bases outside the gene matches. CDR1 MGHRA and CDR2 YSYEKL come from the germline V gene. CDR3 length equals 20 residues. The CDR3 spells CASSQKGLAGGGSHTGELFF. CDR3 bases: TGCGCCAGCAGCCAAAAGGGACTAGCGGGAGGGGGAAGCCACACCGGGGAGCTGTTTTTT.

Ten or more counts support this clonotype. The chain uses TRBV5-6 and TRBJ2-1; the D gene is possibly TRBD2 (5 bases). V was pared by 5 bases and J by 1 base, with 10 bases between. This CDR3 has 14 residues. Looked up from germline, CDR1 is SGHDT and CDR2 is YYEEEE. The DNA for the CDR3 is TGTGCCAGCAGGGGGAGTCCTTCCTACAATGAGCAGTTCTTC. Amino acid sequence: CASRGSPSYNEQFF.

Ten or more counts support this clonotype. The gene calls are TRBV5-1 and TRBJ2-7; D remains unclear. The germline gives CDR1 SGHRS, CDR2 YFSETQ. Trimming left V 4 bases short and J 1 base short, with 9 bases between. CDR3 length equals 13 residues. CDR3 sequence (DNA): TGCGCCAGCAGCCTGGGATGGTCCTACGAGCAGTACTTC. This codes for CASSLGWSYEQYF.

This clonotype has a handful of counts. The chain employs TRBV10-3 and TRBJ1-1, with D maybe TRBD1 (5 bases). CDR3 length: 14 residues. The V end was cut by 3 bases, the J end by 3 bases, with 11 bases between. Germline V gives CDR1 ENHRY, CDR2 SYGVKD. DNA of the CDR3: TGTGCCATCAGTGATTATTCGGGGGACACTGAAGCTTTCTTT. As protein: CAISDYSGDTEAFF.

The genes are TRBV29-1 and TRBJ2-7; 7 bases are shared with TRBD2. The ends lost 3 bases at V and 1 base at J; junction bases unmatched: 3. The germline gives CDR1 SQVTM, CDR2 ANQGSEA. This CDR3 spans 13 amino acids. Here the CDR3 DNA reads TGCAGCGTTGACCTCGGGAGGTCCTACGAGCAGTACTTC. Amino acids: CSVDLGRSYEQYF.

This clonotype was detected once. V gene TRBV30 combines with J gene TRBJ1-2, with 8 bases fitting TRBD1. CDR1 is GTSNPN, CDR2 SVGIG, per germline (reference sequence). The CDR3 runs to 13 residues. V was pared by 5 bases and J by 3 bases, with 5 bases of the junction left unmatched. CDR3 loop: CAWRTGRHYGYTF. Written as DNA, the CDR3 is TGTGCCTGGCGGACAGGGCGACACTATGGCTACACCTTC.

The table lists this clonotype with many counts. The chain employs TRBV20-1 and TRBJ2-5, with no clear D. The V gene's germline CDR1 is DFQATT and CDR2 SNEGSKA (reference sequence). The CDR3 has 11 residues. Trimming took 3 bases from V and 5 from J, leaving 7 bases between them. CDR3 sequence reads: CSASARETQYF. The CDR3 DNA sequence: TGCAGTGCTAGTGCTAGGGAGACCCAGTACTTC.